This TCR beta chain was captured by sequencing in a study of T-cell reconstitution after alpha-beta-depleted transplantation in children. Researchers prepared the TCRbeta library using unique molecular identifiers, the study reports. MiXCR, run by TCRdb on the PCR reads, gives a single entry per CDR3 protein. This sample has a few hundred thousand distinct CDR3 sequences, with approximately 13% found just once. CDR1 is DFQATT and CDR2 is SNEGSKA in the germline V gene (reference sequence). Trimming took 1 base from V and 2 from J, leaving 20 bases between them. The CDR3 consists of 17 residues. The rearrangement uses TRBV20-1 and TRBJ2-5, with D maybe TRBD2 (7 bases). The receptor was derived from a human donor who donated a stem cell graft to a child with combined immunodeficiency. The sequencing here drew on PBMCs from the stem cell graft donor, taken from the stem cell graft. CDR3 loop: CSARGPSGDKTQETQYF. In DNA form, the CDR3 reads TGCAGTGCTAGAGGCCCCAGCGGGGACAAAACTCAAGAGACCCAGTACTTC.